The T cell receptor (beta chain) under discussion was sequenced for a study of T cell responses to AZD1222 COVID-19 vaccine. TCRdb's table, derived via immunoSEQ multiplex PCR, lists solely in-frame clones and lacks some. The repertoire consists of some 140,000 clones, with more than 85% occurring once and the leading ten covering approximately 2.8%. Findings of the study overall: Repertoires were collected only later (after the peak T cell response had occurred). Donors in the cohort were predominantly white British and more often female, and clonal diversity was possibly underestimated. Spike regions recognized by vaccine-associated CD4 TCRs spanned the protein, led by 160-218 and 743-854.

Turning to this clone: What it binds is unknown.

Per germline, CDR1 SNHLY and CDR2 FYNNEI. This CDR3 is built from 14 residues. The V end lost 4 bases, the J end lost 5 bases, and 14 bases lay between the germline ends. This specimen consisted of peripheral blood, obtained on day 0 of AZD1222 vaccination. The rearrangement links TRBV2 to TRBJ1-2; no clear D. The receptor was derived from an adult in good health. CDR3 DNA: TGTGCCAGCAGTGCCGGGCGGCTGGGGTATGGCTACACCTTC. Amino acids: CASSAGRLGYGYTF. Using reference TRBV2 and TRBJ1-2 for the parts outside the CDR3, the full variable domain is EPEVTQTPSHQVTQMGQEVILRCVPISNHLYFYWYRQILGQKVEFLVSFYNNEISEKSEIFDDQFSVERPDGSNFTLKIRSTKLEDSAMYFCASSAGRLGYGYTFGSGTRLTVV.